This T cell receptor beta chain was observed in a study of cytomegalovirus exposure and HLA in healthy donors. Unrecorded immune exposure was likely among donors, who were nominally healthy when sampled. The germline CDR1 and CDR2 sequences are LNHDA and SQIVND (reference sequence). This CDR3 comprises 15 residues. The ends were cut back, 1 base at V and 5 bases at J, with 12 bases in the middle. PCR employed 60 Vbeta and 13 Jbeta primers. Profiled with immunoSEQ multiplex PCR; TCRdb holds only in-frame clones, not every one. The data include 110,000 to 150,000 clones; the top ten clones carry 0.96%. The sequence derives from a male donor in good health and CMV-seronegative. The chain recombines TRBV19 with TRBJ2-1, with D perhaps TRBD2 (5 bases). Specimen: PBMCs. The DNA of the CDR3 is TGTGCCAGTAGTATAGCCGGGGTAAGAAACAATGAGCAGTTCTTC. Translation gives CASSIAGVRNNEQFF.